This T cell receptor (beta chain) was captured in a study of shared clonotypes between healthy human individuals. Those who donated, Caucasian adults without exception, all lived in Nashville, Tennessee. Per the germline V gene, CDR1 is SGHRS and CDR2 is YFSETQ. The CDR3 consists of 12 residues. V shed 5 bases and J shed 5 bases, with 10 bases lying between them. Study findings and constraints: What limited the represented genetic and exposure-history diversity was the small number of donors.

Comment on this clone: Its antigen is unknown. Other nucleotide sequences in the sample specify the same CDR3.

Profiled with immunoSEQ multiplex PCR; TCRdb holds only in-frame clones, not every one. The sample comprises approximately 2.4 million clones, 90% to 97% of which are singletons, and roughly 0.13% rests with the top ten. The J gene is TRBJ1-1, the V gene TRBV5-1, with D perhaps TRBD1 (6 bases). The clonotype comes from a man aged 18 to 30 in good health. Sequencing input: naive CD4+ T cells sorted from blood. As for subset: CD45RA+ positively selected. Written as DNA, the CDR3 is TGCGCCAGCAGTCCAGGGGTAACTGAAGCTTTCTTT. Translation gives CASSPGVTEAFF.